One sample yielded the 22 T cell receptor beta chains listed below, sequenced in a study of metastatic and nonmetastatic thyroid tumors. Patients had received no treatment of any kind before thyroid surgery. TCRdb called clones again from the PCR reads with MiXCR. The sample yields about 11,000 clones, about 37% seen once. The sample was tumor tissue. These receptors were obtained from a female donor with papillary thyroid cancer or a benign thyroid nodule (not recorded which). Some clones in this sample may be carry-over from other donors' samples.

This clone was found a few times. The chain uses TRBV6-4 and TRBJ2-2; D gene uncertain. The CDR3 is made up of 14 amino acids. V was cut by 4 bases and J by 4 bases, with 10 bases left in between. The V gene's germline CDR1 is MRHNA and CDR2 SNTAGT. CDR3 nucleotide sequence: TGTGCCAGCAGTGTGGTTTGGGGCACCGGGGAGCTGTTTTTT. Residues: CASSVVWGTGELFF.

CDR3 coding DNA: TGTGCCAGCAGTGAAAAGGGCAGCACAGATACGCAGTATTTT. Its translation is CASSEKGSTDTQYF. This chain joins TRBV6-4 and TRBJ2-3; D gene ambiguous. CDR1 is MRHNA and CDR2 is SNTAGT in the germline V gene. This CDR3 region has 14 residues. Trimming took 3 bases from V and 0 from J, leaving 7 bases between them.

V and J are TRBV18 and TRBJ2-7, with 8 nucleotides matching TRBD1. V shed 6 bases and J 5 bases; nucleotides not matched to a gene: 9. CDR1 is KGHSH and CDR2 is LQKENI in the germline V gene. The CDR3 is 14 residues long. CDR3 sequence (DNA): TGTGCCAGCTCCCAACAGGGGGTTCTGGACGAGCAGTACTTC. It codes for CASSQQGVLDEQYF.

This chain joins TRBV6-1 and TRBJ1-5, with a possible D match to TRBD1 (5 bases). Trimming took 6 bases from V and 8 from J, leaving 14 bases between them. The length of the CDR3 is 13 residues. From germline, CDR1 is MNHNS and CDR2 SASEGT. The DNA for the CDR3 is TGTGCCAGCAGCCCGGGCCGGGGCAAGCCCCAGCATTTT. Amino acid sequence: CASSPGRGKPQHF.

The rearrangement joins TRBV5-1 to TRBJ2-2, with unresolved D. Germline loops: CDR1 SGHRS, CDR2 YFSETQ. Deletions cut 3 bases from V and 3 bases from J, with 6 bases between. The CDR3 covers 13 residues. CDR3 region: CASSSTDTGELFF. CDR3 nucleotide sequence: TGCGCCAGCAGCTCCACAGACACCGGGGAGCTGTTTTTT. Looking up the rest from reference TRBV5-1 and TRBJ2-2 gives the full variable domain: KAGVTQTPRYLIKTRGQQVTLSCSPISGHRSVSWYQQTPGQGLQFLFEYFSETQRNKGNFPGRFSGRQFSNSRSEMNVSTLELGDSALYLCASSSTDTGELFFGEGSRLTVL.

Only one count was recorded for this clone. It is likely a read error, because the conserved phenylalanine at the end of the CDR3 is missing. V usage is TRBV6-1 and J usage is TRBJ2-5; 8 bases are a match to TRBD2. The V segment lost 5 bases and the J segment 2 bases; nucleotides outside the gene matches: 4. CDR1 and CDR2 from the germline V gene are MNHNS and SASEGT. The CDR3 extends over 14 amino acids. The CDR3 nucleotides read TGTGCCAGCAGTCAACTAGCGGTTCAAGAGACCCAGTACTGC. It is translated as CASSQLAVQETQYC.

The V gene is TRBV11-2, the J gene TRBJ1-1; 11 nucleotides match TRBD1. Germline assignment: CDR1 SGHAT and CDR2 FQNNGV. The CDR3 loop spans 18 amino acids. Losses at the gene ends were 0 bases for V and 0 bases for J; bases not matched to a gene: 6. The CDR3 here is CASSLEGTGGLVNTEAFF. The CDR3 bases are TGTGCCAGCAGCTTAGAGGGGACAGGGGGATTAGTGAACACTGAAGCTTTCTTT.

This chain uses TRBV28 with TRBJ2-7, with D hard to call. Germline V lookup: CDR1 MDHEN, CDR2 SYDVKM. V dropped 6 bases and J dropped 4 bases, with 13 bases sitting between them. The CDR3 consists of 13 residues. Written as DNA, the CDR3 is TGTGCCAGCAGCTTAAATTTCGGGTACGAGCAGTACTTC. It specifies CASSLNFGYEQYF. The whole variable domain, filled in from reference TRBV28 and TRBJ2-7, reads DVKVTQSSRYLVKRTGEKVFLECVQDMDHENMFWYRQDPGLGLRLIYFSYDVKMKEKGDIPEGYSVSREKKERFSLILESASTNQTSMYLCASSLNFGYEQYFGPGTRLTVT.

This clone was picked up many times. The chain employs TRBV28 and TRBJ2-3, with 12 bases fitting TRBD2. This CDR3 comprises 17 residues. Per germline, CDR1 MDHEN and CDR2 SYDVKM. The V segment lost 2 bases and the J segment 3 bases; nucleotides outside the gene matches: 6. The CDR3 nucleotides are TGTGCCAGCAGTTTAGAATGGCTAGCGGGAGGGACAGATACGCAGTATTTT. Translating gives CASSLEWLAGGTDTQYF. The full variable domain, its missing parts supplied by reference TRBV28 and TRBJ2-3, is DVKVTQSSRYLVKRTGEKVFLECVQDMDHENMFWYRQDPGLGLRLIYFSYDVKMKEKGDIPEGYSVSREKKERFSLILESASTNQTSMYLCASSLEWLAGGTDTQYFGPGTRLTVL.

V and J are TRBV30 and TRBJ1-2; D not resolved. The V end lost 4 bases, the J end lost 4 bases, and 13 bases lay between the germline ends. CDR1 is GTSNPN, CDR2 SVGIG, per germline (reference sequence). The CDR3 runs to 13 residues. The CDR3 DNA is TGTGCCTGGAATAAGGGTTTCACCTATGGCTACACCTTC. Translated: CAWNKGFTYGYTF.

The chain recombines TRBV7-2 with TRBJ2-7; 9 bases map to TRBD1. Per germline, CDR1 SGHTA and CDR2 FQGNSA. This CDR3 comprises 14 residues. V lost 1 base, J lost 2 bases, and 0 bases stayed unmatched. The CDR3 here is CASSLDRGPYEQYF. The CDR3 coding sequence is TGTGCCAGCAGCTTAGACAGGGGGCCCTACGAGCAGTACTTC.

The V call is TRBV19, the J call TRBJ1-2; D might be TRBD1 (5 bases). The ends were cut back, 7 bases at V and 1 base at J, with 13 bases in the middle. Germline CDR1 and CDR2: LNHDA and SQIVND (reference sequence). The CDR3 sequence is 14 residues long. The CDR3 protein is CASKRPGLNYGYTF. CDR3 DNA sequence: TGTGCCAGTAAGCGCCCAGGGCTTAACTATGGCTACACCTTC.

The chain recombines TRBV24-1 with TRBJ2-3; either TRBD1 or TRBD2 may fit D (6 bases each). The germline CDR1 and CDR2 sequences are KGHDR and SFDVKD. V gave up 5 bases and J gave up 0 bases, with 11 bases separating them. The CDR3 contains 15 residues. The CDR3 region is CATSVRGGSTDTQYF. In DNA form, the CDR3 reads TGTGCCACCAGTGTCCGAGGGGGGAGCACAGATACGCAGTATTTT.

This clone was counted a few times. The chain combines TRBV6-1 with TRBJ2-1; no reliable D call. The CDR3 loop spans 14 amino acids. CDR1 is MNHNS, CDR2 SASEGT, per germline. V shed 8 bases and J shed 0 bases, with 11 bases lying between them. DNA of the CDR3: TGTGCCAGCGTCACGGCGAGCTCCTACAATGAGCAGTTCTTC. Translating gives CASVTASSYNEQFF.

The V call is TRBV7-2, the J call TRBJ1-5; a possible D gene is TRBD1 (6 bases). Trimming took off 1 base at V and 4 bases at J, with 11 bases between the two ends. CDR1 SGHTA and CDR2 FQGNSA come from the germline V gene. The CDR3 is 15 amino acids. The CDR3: CASSLVMGANQPQHF. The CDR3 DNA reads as TGTGCCAGCAGCTTAGTTATGGGGGCTAATCAGCCCCAGCATTTT.

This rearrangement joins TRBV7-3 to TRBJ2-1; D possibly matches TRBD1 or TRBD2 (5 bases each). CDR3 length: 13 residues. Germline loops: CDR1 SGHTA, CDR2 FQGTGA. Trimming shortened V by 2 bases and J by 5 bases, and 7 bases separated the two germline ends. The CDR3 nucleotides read TGTGCCAGCAGCTTAGGGACGAACAATGAGCAGTTCTTC. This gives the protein CASSLGTNNEQFF.

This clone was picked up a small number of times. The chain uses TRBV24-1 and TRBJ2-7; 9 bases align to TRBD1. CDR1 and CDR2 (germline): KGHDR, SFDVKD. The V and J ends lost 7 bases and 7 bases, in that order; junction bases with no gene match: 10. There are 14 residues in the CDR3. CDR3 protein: CATSPAGTGREQYF. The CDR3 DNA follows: TGTGCCACCAGCCCCGCTGGGACAGGGAGGGAGCAGTACTTC.

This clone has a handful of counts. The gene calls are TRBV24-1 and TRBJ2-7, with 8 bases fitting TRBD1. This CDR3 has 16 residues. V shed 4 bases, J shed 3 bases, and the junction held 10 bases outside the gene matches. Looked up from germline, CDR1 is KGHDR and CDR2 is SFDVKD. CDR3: CATSDARQGKIYEQYF. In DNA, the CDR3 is TGTGCCACCAGTGACGCTAGACAGGGGAAGATCTACGAGCAGTACTTC.

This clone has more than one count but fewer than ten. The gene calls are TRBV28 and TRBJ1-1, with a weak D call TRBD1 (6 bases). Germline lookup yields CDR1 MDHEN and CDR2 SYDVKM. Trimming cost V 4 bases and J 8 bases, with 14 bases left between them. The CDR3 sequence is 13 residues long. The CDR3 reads CASSSPDSSEAFF. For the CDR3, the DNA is TGTGCCAGCAGTTCACCGGACAGTTCGGAAGCTTTCTTT.

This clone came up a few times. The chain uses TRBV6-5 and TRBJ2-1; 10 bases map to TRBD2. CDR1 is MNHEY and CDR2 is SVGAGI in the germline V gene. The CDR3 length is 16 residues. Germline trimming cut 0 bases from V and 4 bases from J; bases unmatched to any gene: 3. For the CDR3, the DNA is TGTGCCAGCAGTTACTCCCTAGCGGGAGCTTACAATGAGCAGTTCTTC. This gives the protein CASSYSLAGAYNEQFF.

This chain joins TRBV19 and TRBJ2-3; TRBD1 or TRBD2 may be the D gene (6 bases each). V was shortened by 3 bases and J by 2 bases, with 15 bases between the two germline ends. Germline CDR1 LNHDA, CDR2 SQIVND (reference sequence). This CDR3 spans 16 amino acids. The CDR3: CASSIPRGGITDTQYF. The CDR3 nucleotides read TGTGCCAGTAGTATCCCCCGAGGGGGGATCACAGATACGCAGTATTTT.

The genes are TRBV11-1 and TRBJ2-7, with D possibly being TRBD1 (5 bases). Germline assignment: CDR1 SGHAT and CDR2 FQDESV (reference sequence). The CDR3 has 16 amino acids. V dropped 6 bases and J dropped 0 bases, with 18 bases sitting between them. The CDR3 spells CASRPDAWGSSYEQYF. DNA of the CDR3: TGTGCCAGCAGACCAGATGCTTGGGGCAGCTCCTACGAGCAGTACTTC.